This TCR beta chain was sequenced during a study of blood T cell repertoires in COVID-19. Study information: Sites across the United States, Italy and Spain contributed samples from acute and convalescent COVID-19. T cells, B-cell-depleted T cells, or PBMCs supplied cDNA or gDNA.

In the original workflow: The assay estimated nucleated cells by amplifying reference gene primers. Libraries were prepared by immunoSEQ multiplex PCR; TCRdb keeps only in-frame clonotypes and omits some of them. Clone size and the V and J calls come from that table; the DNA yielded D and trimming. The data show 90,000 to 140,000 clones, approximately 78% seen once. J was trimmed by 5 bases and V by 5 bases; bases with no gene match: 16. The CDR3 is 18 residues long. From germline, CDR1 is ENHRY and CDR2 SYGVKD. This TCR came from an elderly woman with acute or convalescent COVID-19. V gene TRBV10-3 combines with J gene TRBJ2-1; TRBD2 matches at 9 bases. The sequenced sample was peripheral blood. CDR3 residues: CAISSPVGREGLDNEQFF. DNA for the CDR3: TGTGCCATCAGTTCCCCGGTGGGGCGGGAGGGTCTCGACAATGAGCAGTTCTTC.